The rows below give T cell receptor beta chains drawn from one sample of a study of PD-1 blockade in classical Hodgkin lymphoma. Assay: immunoSEQ multiplex PCR; the TCRdb copy retains only in-frame clones and omits some. Of some 13,000 clones listed, roughly 80% are singletons. The starting material was peripheral blood mononuclear cells (PBMCs), obtained at baseline. These receptor sequences come from a human donor with classical Hodgkin lymphoma. CDR3s include the opening cysteine and the closing phenylalanine or tryptophan. The D gene is left open where the match is weak. Where a row states a size, it is once, few, many or the class of an expanded clone; other rows omit it.

v_gene	j_gene	abundance	d_gene	CDR3aa	CDR3nt
TRBV5-1	TRBJ1-2	-	-	CASSSGSFYGYTF	TGCGCCAGCAGCTCCGGGAGCTTCTATGGCTACACCTTC
TRBV5-1	TRBJ1-2	once	-	CASSLGSYGYTF	TGCGCCAGCAGCTTGGGCAGCTATGGCTACACCTTC
TRBV6-6	TRBJ2-5	once	-	CASTKRRAGQETQYF	TGTGCCAGCACCAAACGGAGGGCAGGACAAGAGACCCAGTACTTC
TRBV7-8	TRBJ2-1	once	-	CASSLAPGGTGVGNEQFF	TGTGCCAGCAGCTTAGCTCCCGGCGGGACGGGAGTGGGCAATGAGCAGTTCTTC
TRBV11-2	TRBJ2-7	-	TRBD2	CASSFRLAGVYEQYF	TGTGCCAGCAGCTTTAGACTAGCGGGAGTCTACGAGCAGTACTTC
TRBV6-6	TRBJ2-1	few	TRBD1	CASSYSTGYNEQFF	TGTGCCAGCAGTTACTCGACAGGGTACAATGAGCAGTTCTTC
TRBV19	TRBJ1-4	-	-	CASSTNNEKLFF	TGTGCCAGTAGTACCAATAATGAAAAACTGTTTTTT
TRBV19	TRBJ1-1	few	-	CASSIQGGTEAFF	TGTGCCAGTAGTATACAGGGTGGCACTGAAGCTTTCTTT
TRBV7-9	TRBJ2-5	-	-	CASSLVAESVWYF	TGTGCCAGCAGCTTAGTTGCGGAGTCAGTGTGGTACTTC
TRBV5-1	TRBJ2-1	-	-	CASSLVIATGNNEQFF	TGCGCCAGCAGCTTGGTAATAGCCACAGGAAACAATGAGCAGTTCTTC
TRBV7-9	TRBJ2-7	once	-	CASSLLPSYEQYF	TGTGCCAGCAGCTTACTCCCCTCCTACGAGCAGTACTTC
TRBV5-1	TRBJ2-5	-	-	CASSLGGVGQETQYF	TGCGCCAGCAGCTTGGGTGGGGTGGGCCAAGAGACCCAGTACTTC
TRBV9	TRBJ2-7	few	TRBD2	CASSEGRGNWEQYF	TGTGCCAGCAGCGAGGGGAGGGGAAATTGGGAGCAGTACTTC
TRBV4-1	TRBJ2-7	-	-	CASSQGELNYEQYF	TGCGCCAGCAGCCAAGGTGAATTAAATTACGAGCAGTACTTC
TRBV27	TRBJ1-5	once	-	CASSLLGEPQHF	TGTGCCAGCAGTTTATTGGGGGAGCCCCAGCATTTT
TRBV25-1	TRBJ1-1	few	TRBD1	CASSRGGFAEAFF	TGTGCCAGCAGCAGGGGGGGTTTCGCTGAAGCTTTCTTT
TRBV5-1	TRBJ2-3	-	-	CASSLEGRTLSTDTQYF	TGCGCCAGCAGCTTGGAGGGGCGGACTTTGAGCACAGATACGCAGTATTTT
TRBV9	TRBJ2-7	once	-	CASSVGPATVEQYF	TGTGCCAGCAGCGTAGGGCCAGCCACCGTAGAGCAGTACTTC
TRBV2	TRBJ2-7	-	TRBD2	CASRALATSASYEQYF	TGTGCCAGCAGAGCTCTCGCTACTAGCGCCTCCTACGAGCAGTACTTC